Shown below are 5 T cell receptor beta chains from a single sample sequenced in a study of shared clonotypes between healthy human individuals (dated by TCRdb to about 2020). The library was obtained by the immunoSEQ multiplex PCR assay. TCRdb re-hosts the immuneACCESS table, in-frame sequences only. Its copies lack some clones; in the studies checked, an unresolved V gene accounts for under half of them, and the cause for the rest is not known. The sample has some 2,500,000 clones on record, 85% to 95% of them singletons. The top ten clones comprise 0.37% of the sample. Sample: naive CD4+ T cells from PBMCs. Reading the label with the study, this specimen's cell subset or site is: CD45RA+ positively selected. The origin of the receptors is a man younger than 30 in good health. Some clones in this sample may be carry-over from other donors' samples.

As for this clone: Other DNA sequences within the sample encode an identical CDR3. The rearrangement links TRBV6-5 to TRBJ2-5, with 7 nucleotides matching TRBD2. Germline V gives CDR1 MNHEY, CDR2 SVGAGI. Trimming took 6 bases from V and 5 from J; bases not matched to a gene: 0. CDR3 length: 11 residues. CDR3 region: CASRGGETQYF. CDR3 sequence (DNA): TGTGCCAGCAGGGGAGGGGAGACCCAGTACTTC.

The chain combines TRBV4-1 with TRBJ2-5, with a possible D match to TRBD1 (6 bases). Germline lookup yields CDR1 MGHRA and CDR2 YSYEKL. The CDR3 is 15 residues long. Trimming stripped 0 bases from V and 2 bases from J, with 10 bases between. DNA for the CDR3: TGCGCCAGCAGCCAAGATGGGGGCTCGCAAGAGACCCAGTACTTC. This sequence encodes CASSQDGGSQETQYF.

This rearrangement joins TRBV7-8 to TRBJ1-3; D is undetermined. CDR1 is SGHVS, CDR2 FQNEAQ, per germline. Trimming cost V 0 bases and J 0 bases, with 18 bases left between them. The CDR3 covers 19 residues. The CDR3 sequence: CASSLAQRSKTFSGNTIYF. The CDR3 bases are TGTGCCAGCAGCTTAGCCCAACGAAGCAAAACCTTCTCTGGAAACACCATATATTTT.

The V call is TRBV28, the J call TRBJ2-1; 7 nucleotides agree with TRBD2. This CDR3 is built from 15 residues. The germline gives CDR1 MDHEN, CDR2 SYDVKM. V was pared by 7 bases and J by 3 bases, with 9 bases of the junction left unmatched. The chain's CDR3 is CASTGRGPNYNEQFF. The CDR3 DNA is TGTGCCAGCACAGGGAGGGGACCCAACTACAATGAGCAGTTCTTC.

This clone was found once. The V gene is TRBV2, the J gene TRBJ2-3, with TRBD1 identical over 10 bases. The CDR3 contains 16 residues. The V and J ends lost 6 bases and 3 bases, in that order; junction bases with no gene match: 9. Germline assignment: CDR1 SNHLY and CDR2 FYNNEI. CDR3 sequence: CASRTGGGGRTDTQYF. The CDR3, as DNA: TGTGCCAGCAGGACAGGGGGCGGGGGACGGACAGATACGCAGTATTTT.